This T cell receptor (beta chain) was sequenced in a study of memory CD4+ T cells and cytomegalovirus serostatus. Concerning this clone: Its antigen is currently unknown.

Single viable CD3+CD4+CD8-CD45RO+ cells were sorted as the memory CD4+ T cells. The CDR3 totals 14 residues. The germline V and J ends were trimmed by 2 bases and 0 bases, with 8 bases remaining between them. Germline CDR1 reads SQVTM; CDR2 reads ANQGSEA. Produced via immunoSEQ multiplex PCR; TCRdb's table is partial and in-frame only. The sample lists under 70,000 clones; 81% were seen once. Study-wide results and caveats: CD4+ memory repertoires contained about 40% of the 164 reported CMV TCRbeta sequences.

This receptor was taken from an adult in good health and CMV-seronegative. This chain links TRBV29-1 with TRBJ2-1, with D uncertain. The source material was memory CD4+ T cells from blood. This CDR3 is CSVEHGSSYNEQFF. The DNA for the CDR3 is TGCAGCGTTGAACACGGCAGCTCCTACAATGAGCAGTTCTTC.